This T cell receptor beta chain is drawn from a study of Graves' ophthalmopathy and Graves' hyperthyroidism. A note on this clonotype: Relative to the germline gene, one junction end is altered; a read error may explain this.

The germline V gene has CDR1 SGHNT and CDR2 YENEEA. This CDR3 has 14 amino acids. RNA transcripts were the template, and TCR beta CDR3 regions were amplified from them. An opening RT-PCR round employed HTBI primers and preceded a second-round multiplex PCR. Using its own MiXCR run on the multiplex PCR reads, TCRdb lists one record per CDR3 protein. This sample yields 450,000 or so distinct CDR3 sequences, of which approximately 14% are seen a single time; 9.8% belongs to the top ten. This TCR came from a woman in her 30s with Graves' ophthalmopathy. V gene TRBV11-3 combines with J gene TRBJ2-5; D perhaps matches TRBD2 (6 bases). Sequencing used blood. Here the CDR3 reads CASSSSSEGETKYF. DNA of the CDR3: TGTGCCAGCAGCTCTTCTAGCGAGGGAGAGACCAAGTACTTC.